The 21 T cell receptor beta chains presented below share a single source sample, sequenced in a study of T cell responses to AZD1222 COVID-19 vaccine. Some clones are missing from TCRdb's copy, which holds only in-frame ones; the method was immunoSEQ multiplex PCR. Of 90,000 to 130,000 clones listed, more than 70% were seen once; the top ten hold less than 3.5%. The specimen was peripheral blood, collected on day 0 of AZD1222 vaccination. All receptors derive from an adult in good health.

The V call is TRBV5-1, the J call TRBJ2-7, with 9 positions matching TRBD2. The germline V gene encodes CDR1 SGHRS and CDR2 YFSETQ. Unmatched junction bases numbered 8, after V lost 4 bases and J lost 0 bases. The CDR3 consists of 16 residues. CDR3 coding DNA: TGCGCCAGCAGCCTTAGCGGGGGCCACCGCTCCTACGAGCAGTACTTC. Translating it yields CASSLSGGHRSYEQYF.

The V call is TRBV5-8, the J call TRBJ1-5, with a possible D match to TRBD1 (5 bases). Trimming took 4 bases from V and 6 from J, leaving 17 bases between them. The CDR3 consists of 15 residues. CDR1 is SGHTS and CDR2 is YDEGEE in the germline V gene. This CDR3 reads CASSPGSQGGQPQHF. The CDR3, as DNA: TGTGCCAGCAGCCCCGGGTCCCAGGGAGGTCAGCCCCAGCATTTT.

The chain combines TRBV18 with TRBJ2-1; 9 nucleotides align to TRBD1. The CDR3 length is 16 residues. V was pared by 2 bases and J by 8 bases, with 10 bases of the junction left unmatched. Germline loops: CDR1 KGHSH, CDR2 LQKENI. The chain's CDR3 is CASSPSWDRVSDEQFF. CDR3 DNA: TGTGCCAGCTCACCAAGTTGGGACAGGGTATCCGATGAGCAGTTCTTC.

The chain combines TRBV6-2 or TRBV6-3 with TRBJ2-3, with D perhaps being TRBD1 or TRBD2 (5 bases each). The V end lost 8 bases, the J end lost 0 bases, and 27 bases lay between the germline ends. The CDR3 sequence is 19 residues long. Germline-derived CDR1 and CDR2 are MNHEY and SVGEGT. The CDR3 sequence is CASGPFAGRFTTSTDTQYF. CDR3 bases: TGTGCCAGCGGCCCTTTCGCAGGGAGATTTACCACTAGCACAGATACGCAGTATTTT.

The chain recombines TRBV7-9 with TRBJ1-5; 7 bases align to TRBD1. V dropped 4 bases and J dropped 0; count of bases not matched to a gene: 3. CDR1 SEHNR and CDR2 FQNEAQ come from the germline V gene (reference sequence). This CDR3 region has 15 residues. The CDR3 region is CASSSRDSSNQPQHF. The CDR3 DNA sequence: TGTGCCAGCAGCTCCCGGGACAGTAGCAATCAGCCCCAGCATTTT. The full variable domain, completed using reference TRBV7-9 and TRBJ1-5, is DTGVSQNPRHKITKRGQNVTFRCDPISEHNRLYWYRQTLGQGPEFLTYFQNEAQLEKSRLLSDRFSAERPKGSFSTLEIQRTEQGDSAMYLCASSSRDSSNQPQHFGDGTRLSIL.

This clone was detected only once. The rearrangement links TRBV2 to TRBJ2-5; D possibly corresponds to TRBD1 (5 bases). Germline CDR1 reads SNHLY; CDR2 reads FYNNEI. The CDR3 sequence is 16 residues long. The V end was cut by 7 bases, the J end by 1 base, with 19 bases between. For the CDR3, the DNA is TGTGCCAGCAAGAGGTCATCCGGGCAGGGCCAAGAGACCCAGTACTTC. Its translation is CASKRSSGQGQETQYF.

The chain recombines TRBV3-1 (or the pseudogene TRBV3-2) with TRBJ1-6; D remains ambiguous. Per germline, CDR1 LGHDT and CDR2 YNNKEL (reference sequence). The CDR3 is 18 residues long. With 3 bases removed from V and 0 bases from J, the gap between germline ends came to 15 bases. The CDR3 protein is CASSHHSEDSSYNSPLHF. The CDR3 nucleotides read TGTGCCAGCAGCCACCACTCGGAGGATAGCTCCTATAATTCACCCCTCCACTTT.

CDR3 coding DNA: TGTGCCAGCAGGCAGTGGGGCTCGAACACTGAAGCTTTCTTT. Translating gives CASRQWGSNTEAFF. This sequence joins TRBV28 and TRBJ1-1; weak D call: TRBD1 (5 bases). V gave up 6 bases and J gave up 1 base, with 12 bases separating them. Per the germline V gene, CDR1 is MDHEN and CDR2 is SYDVKM. The CDR3 is 14 residues long. Full variable domain (outside the CDR3, taken from reference TRBV28 and TRBJ1-1): DVKVTQSSRYLVKRTGEKVFLECVQDMDHENMFWYRQDPGLGLRLIYFSYDVKMKEKGDIPEGYSVSREKKERFSLILESASTNQTSMYLCASRQWGSNTEAFFGQGTRLTVV.

The chain links TRBV3-1 (or the pseudogene TRBV3-2) to TRBJ2-7; 7 bases align to TRBD2. Germline CDR1 is LGHDT and CDR2 is YNNKEL (reference sequence). The CDR3 runs to 16 residues. V was clipped by 0 bases and J by 6 bases; unmatched bases: 11. CDR3 DNA: TGTGCCAGCAGCCAAGATCTGTGGACTAGGTCTGCCGAGCAGTACTTC. It specifies CASSQDLWTRSAEQYF.

J is TRBJ2-5 and V is TRBV29-1; TRBD1 aligns across 7 bases. The V and J ends lost 3 bases and 2 bases, in that order; junction bases with no gene match: 6. This CDR3 has 14 amino acids. Germline-derived CDR1 and CDR2 are SQVTM and ANQGSEA. CDR3 DNA sequence: TGCAGCGTTGAGATACAGGGGCGACAAGAGACCCAGTACTTC. Translating gives CSVEIQGRQETQYF. Full variable domain (remainder filled in from reference TRBV29-1 and TRBJ2-5): SAVISQKPSRDICQRGTSLTIQCQVDSQVTMMFWYRQQPGQSLTLIATANQGSEATYESGFVIDKFPISRPNLTFSTLTVSNMSPEDSSIYLCSVEIQGRQETQYFGPGTRLLVL.

The chain is built from TRBV14 and TRBJ1-2, with D tentatively TRBD1 (6 bases). Germline V gene lookup returns CDR1 SGHDN and CDR2 FVKESK. The CDR3 totals 16 residues. Trimming took off 1 base at V and 2 bases at J, with 14 bases between the two ends. CDR3 nucleotides: TGTGCCAGCAGCCAAGTAACCGGGACAACAAACTATGGCTACACCTTC. Encoded protein: CASSQVTGTTNYGYTF. Filled out from reference TRBV14 and TRBJ1-2, the complete variable domain reads EAGVTQFPSHSVIEKGQTVTLRCDPISGHDNLYWYRRVMGKEIKFLLHFVKESKQDESGMPNNRFLAERTGGTYSTLKVQPAELEDSGVYFCASSQVTGTTNYGYTFGSGTRLTVV.

The J gene is TRBJ2-7, the V gene TRBV18; D is ambiguous. Trimming removed 3 bases at V and 2 bases at J, with 17 bases between. This CDR3 comprises 16 residues. Germline V gene sequence: CDR1 KGHSH, CDR2 LQKENI. Here the CDR3 reads CASSPSKPLFAYEQYF. In DNA, the CDR3 is TGTGCCAGCTCACCTTCCAAACCCCTCTTCGCCTACGAGCAGTACTTC.

V is TRBV7-8 and J is TRBJ1-5; 8 bases align to TRBD1. The trim removed 0 bases at V and 7 bases at J, leaving 8 bases unmatched. This CDR3 is 16 amino acids long. Looked up from germline, CDR1 is SGHVS and CDR2 is FQNEAQ. The CDR3 reads CASSLAFRGLRQPQHF. CDR3 bases: TGTGCCAGCAGCTTAGCCTTCAGGGGGCTTCGACAGCCCCAGCATTTT.

This chain joins TRBV2 and TRBJ2-6, with a tentative D call TRBD1 (5 bases). The CDR3 spans 15 residues. Trimming shortened V by 4 bases and J by 1 base, and 8 bases separated the two germline ends. Looked up from germline, CDR1 is SNHLY and CDR2 is FYNNEI. The CDR3 loop is CASSGQLSGANVLTF. For the CDR3, the DNA is TGTGCCAGCAGTGGACAGCTATCTGGGGCCAACGTCCTGACTTTC.

Only one count was recorded for this clone. J is TRBJ1-4 and V is TRBV7-2; 7 bases map to TRBD1. Germline CDR1 is SGHTA and CDR2 is FQGNSA. Losses at the gene ends were 4 bases for V and 5 bases for J; bases not matched to a gene: 4. The CDR3 has 14 amino acids. As DNA, the CDR3 is TGTGCCAGCAGCTCTCGACAGGGAAATGAAAAACTGTTTTTT. Protein sequence: CASSSRQGNEKLFF.

This chain links TRBV30 with TRBJ2-1; D call uncertain. CDR1 and CDR2 from the germline V gene are GTSNPN and SVGIG (reference sequence). The CDR3 extends over 12 amino acids. V was trimmed by 4 bases and J by 3 bases, leaving 7 bases between them. The CDR3 sequence is CAWKRVYNEQFF. In DNA, the CDR3 is TGTGCCTGGAAGAGAGTCTACAATGAGCAGTTCTTC.

This chain links TRBV5-1 with TRBJ2-5; 10 bases align to TRBD1. Germline CDR1 reads SGHRS; CDR2 reads YFSETQ. The V gene end was trimmed by 4 bases and the J gene end by 5 bases; junction bases not matched to a gene: 5. The CDR3 length is 14 residues. For the CDR3, the DNA is TGCGCCAGCAGCCCGGGACAGGGGAGGGAGACCCAGTACTTC. Its protein is CASSPGQGRETQYF.

The rearrangement uses TRBV30 and TRBJ2-7; maybe TRBD2 (6 bases). This CDR3 region has 13 residues. The V end was cut by 2 bases, the J end by 9 bases, with 17 bases between. Germline V gene lookup returns CDR1 GTSNPN and CDR2 SVGIG (reference sequence). The CDR3 reads CAWSSQDAGRQYF. The CDR3 coding sequence is TGTGCCTGGAGTTCCCAGGACGCCGGGAGGCAGTACTTC. The whole variable domain, remainder taken from reference TRBV30 and TRBJ2-7, is SQTIHQWPATLVQPVGSPLSLECTVEGTSNPNLYWYRQAAGRGLQLLFYSVGIGQISSEVPQNLSASRPQDRQFILSSKKLLLSDSGFYLCAWSSQDAGRQYFGPGTRLTVT.

V is TRBV3-1 (or the pseudogene TRBV3-2) and J is TRBJ2-7, with 12 bases aligning to TRBD2. In germline, CDR1 is LGHDT, CDR2 YNNKEL (reference sequence). V lost 4 bases and J lost 3; bases outside the gene matches: 4. This CDR3 spans 15 amino acids. The CDR3 is CASSPQLAGGYEQYF. CDR3 nucleotide sequence: TGTGCCAGCAGCCCCCAACTAGCGGGGGGCTACGAGCAGTACTTC.

The chain combines TRBV6-5 with TRBJ1-2; D gene uncertain. V lost 0 bases and J lost 4, with 9 bases in between. The CDR3 totals 14 residues. Germline CDR1 is MNHEY and CDR2 is SVGAGI. As DNA, the CDR3 is TGTGCCAGCAGTTACTCTGGGCAGAGCTATGGCTACACCTTC. This sequence encodes CASSYSGQSYGYTF.

The V and J genes are TRBV28 and TRBJ1-1; D ambiguous. This CDR3 contains 11 residues. Germline loops: CDR1 MDHEN, CDR2 SYDVKM. Trimming took 1 base from V and 8 from J, leaving 5 bases between them. This CDR3 is CASSLFDEAFF. The CDR3 coding sequence is TGTGCCAGCAGTTTATTCGACGAAGCTTTCTTT.